A selection of T cell receptor beta chains follows, all from one sample in a study of cytomegalovirus exposure and HLA in healthy donors. Produced via immunoSEQ multiplex PCR; TCRdb's table is partial and in-frame only. The sample gives around 200,000 clones, about 81% of which show up once; 1% to 1.5% is in the top ten. The specimen sequenced was PBMCs. All receptors derive from a woman in her 30s in good health and CMV-seronegative. Each CDR3 is given with its conserved first and last residue. Fields, in order: J gene, D gene, V gene, clone size, CDR3 DNA, CDR3 protein. The D gene is left open where the match is weak. The size field is filled for only some rows; it gives once, few, many or a size class.

TRBJ2-7	TRBD1	TRBV4-2	-	TGTGCCAGCAGCCAGCCGGGACAGGGCTACGAGCAGTACTTC	CASSQPGQGYEQYF
TRBJ2-1	-	TRBV19	-	TGTGCCAGTAGGGAAATAGGGGGAGTTTATGAGCAGTTCTTC	CASREIGGVYEQFF
TRBJ1-1	-	TRBV5-6	-	TGTGCCAGCAGCCCGGGACTTAACACTGAAGCTTTCTTT	CASSPGLNTEAFF
TRBJ2-2	TRBD2	TRBV29-1	-	TGCAGCGTCGACCTTGGACTAGCGGGAGCAACTAACACCGGGGAGCTGTTTTTT	CSVDLGLAGATNTGELFF
TRBJ2-7	-	TRBV2	-	TGTGCCAGCAGTGAAACTCCGTTCGACGAGCAGTACTTC	CASSETPFDEQYF
TRBJ2-7	-	TRBV5-1	-	TGCGCCAGCAGCAACGGACAGCTAACCTACGAGCAGTACTTC	CASSNGQLTYEQYF
TRBJ2-3	-	TRBV5-4	-	TGTGCCAGCAGCTTCCGGGGGGCGCGGGGCACAGATACGCAGTATTTT	CASSFRGARGTDTQYF
TRBJ2-3	TRBD2	TRBV7-3	-	TGTGCCAGCAGCCGGACTAGCGGGGGAGCAGATACGCAGTATTTT	CASSRTSGGADTQYF
TRBJ2-7	TRBD2	TRBV10-1	-	TGCGCCAGCAGTGAGAGGACTAGCGTGGAGCCCTACGAGCAGTACTTC	CASSERTSVEPYEQYF
TRBJ2-7	TRBD1	TRBV5-4	-	TGTGCCAGCAGCTCCAAGACAGGGATAACCTACGAGCAGTACTTC	CASSSKTGITYEQYF
TRBJ1-1	-	TRBV9	-	TGTGCCAGCAGCGTAGGCAGGGAGAACACTGAAGCTTTCTTT	CASSVGRENTEAFF
TRBJ2-3	TRBD2	TRBV5-1	-	TGCGCCAGCAGCTTGGGGACTAGCCCTAGCACAGATACGCAGTATTTT	CASSLGTSPSTDTQYF
TRBJ2-7	-	TRBV6-5	once	TGTGCCAGCAGTTTTCCCGCGGTTCCCTACGAGCAGTACTTC	CASSFPAVPYEQYF
TRBJ2-1	TRBD1	TRBV14	-	TGTGCCAGCAGCCACGTACAGGGGTTGAATGAGCAGTTCTTC	CASSHVQGLNEQFF
TRBJ1-2	TRBD1	TRBV19	-	TGTGCCAGTAGTATAGTAGGGACAGGGGGCTACGGCTATGGCTACACCTTC	CASSIVGTGGYGYGYTF
TRBJ1-1	-	TRBV30	-	TGTGCCTGGAGGGACGGGGTAGAGACTGAAGCTTTCTTT	CAWRDGVETEAFF
TRBJ2-3	TRBD2	TRBV11-1	-	TGTGCCAGCAGTTTTGGGGAGGGTAGACGGCTCGCAGATACGCAGTATTTT	CASSFGEGRRLADTQYF
TRBJ2-1	-	TRBV14	-	TGTGCCAGCAGCCAACAAATCTACAATGAGCAGTTCTTC	CASSQQIYNEQFF
TRBJ2-2	TRBD2	TRBV7-9	-	TGTGCCAGCAGCTTAGGATCTAGCGGAGACACCGGGGAGCTGTTTTTT	CASSLGSSGDTGELFF
TRBJ2-1	-	TRBV29-1	-	TGCAGCGTTGAATGGACTGGGTCCCCGGACGGTGAGCAGTTCTTC	CSVEWTGSPDGEQFF
TRBJ1-1	-	TRBV29-1	-	TGCAGCGCTAGAGGACAGAACACTGAAGCTTTCTTT	CSARGQNTEAFF
TRBJ2-3	-	TRBV11-3	-	TGTGCCAGCAGCTTTGGAAGGAGCTCAGATACGCAGTATTTT	CASSFGRSSDTQYF
TRBJ1-2	-	TRBV6-5	once	TGTGCCAGCAGACCTAACCAGGCCCCTAACTATGGCTACACCTTC	CASRPNQAPNYGYTF
TRBJ1-1	TRBD1	TRBV10-1	-	TGCGCCAGCAGTTCTACAGGGGAGTCAACTGAAGCTTTCTTT	CASSSTGESTEAFF
TRBJ1-2	TRBD1	TRBV6-6	-	TGTGCCAGCAGTTATACGACAGGGGCGGGCTATGGCTACACCTTC	CASSYTTGAGYGYTF
TRBJ2-5	TRBD1	TRBV9	-	TGTGCCAGCAGCGCCGGGACAGGGTTGGGGACCCAGTACTTC	CASSAGTGLGTQYF
TRBJ2-7	-	TRBV6-1	-	TGTGCCAGCAGTGAGAGGACAGCCCACGAGCAGTACTTC	CASSERTAHEQYF
TRBJ2-3	-	TRBV6-1	-	TGTGCCAGCAGCCAGGGTAACGTCAGGACAGATACGCAGTATTTT	CASSQGNVRTDTQYF
TRBJ2-5	TRBD1	TRBV7-7	-	TGTGCCAGCAGCTTAGAAAGGACAGGGGCCCAAGAGACCCAGTACTTC	CASSLERTGAQETQYF